Following are 18 T cell receptor beta chains from one sample sequenced in a study of blood T cell repertoires in COVID-19. TCRdb's copy holds only in-frame clones and misses some; the assay was immunoSEQ multiplex PCR. The table has 200,000 or so clones, around nine tenths seen once; the top ten hold less than 14%. Sequencing was carried out using PBMCs or T cells enriched from blood (not recorded which). The source of these receptors is a man aged 25-40 years who had recovered from COVID-19.

The sample holds one count of this clone. This rearrangement joins TRBV4-3 to TRBJ1-6, with 9 bases matching TRBD1. The CDR3 is made up of 16 amino acids. CDR1 is LGHNA and CDR2 is YSLEER in the germline V gene. The V and J ends lost 0 bases and 8 bases, in that order; junction bases with no gene match: 5. CDR3: CASSQDPGQGYSPLHF. In DNA form, the CDR3 reads TGCGCCAGCAGCCAAGATCCGGGACAGGGATATTCACCCCTCCACTTT.

The rearrangement links TRBV7-8 to TRBJ1-5, with a tentative D call TRBD1 (5 bases). The CDR3 runs 15 residues. V lost 5 bases and J lost 1, with 12 bases in between. Germline-derived CDR1 and CDR2 are SGHVS and FQNEAQ. The CDR3 sequence is CASSKGRVSNQPQHF. In nucleotides, the CDR3 is TGTGCCAGCAGCAAGGGCAGGGTGAGCAATCAGCCCCAGCATTTT.

The CDR3 coding sequence is TGTGCCAGTAGTACCTACTACGAGCAGTACTTC. This translates into CASSTYYEQYF. The chain joins TRBV19 to TRBJ2-7; D unclear. Germline V gene lookup returns CDR1 LNHDA and CDR2 SQIVND (reference sequence). CDR3 length: 11 residues. Trimming pared 4 bases from V and 3 bases from J, leaving 4 bases between. Full variable domain (remainder filled in from reference TRBV19 and TRBJ2-7): DGGITQSPKYLFRKEGQNVTLSCEQNLNHDAMYWYRQDPGQGLRLIYYSQIVNDFQKGDIAEGYSVSREKKESFPLTVTSAQKNPTAFYLCASSTYYEQYFGPGTRLTVT.

On this clone: A read error may produce the germline difference seen at one junction end. The rearrangement joins TRBV18 to TRBJ2-7; 8 positions match TRBD1. Germline V gene data show CDR1 as KGHSH and CDR2 as LQKENI. The CDR3 runs to 14 residues. The CDR3 bases are TGTGCCAGCTCACCATTCTCAGGACAGGGAGATTTTCGCTTC. Amino acid sequence: CASSPFSGQGDFRF.

This clone was counted a few times. The sample carries other DNA sequences with the same CDR3. This chain joins TRBV5-4 and TRBJ2-5; 9 nucleotides match TRBD1. The CDR3 has 14 residues. CDR1 SGHNT and CDR2 YYREEE come from the germline V gene (reference sequence). The V and J ends lost 2 bases and 5 bases, in that order; junction bases with no gene match: 4. For the CDR3, the DNA is TGTGCCAGCAGCTTCGGGACAGGGAAGGAGACCCAGTACTTC. It codes for CASSFGTGKETQYF. The full variable domain, completed using reference TRBV5-4 and TRBJ2-5, is ETGVTQSPTHLIKTRGQQVTLRCSSQSGHNTVSWYQQALGQGPQFIFQYYREEENGRGNFPPRFSGLQFPNYSSELNVNALELDDSALYLCASSFGTGKETQYFGPGTRLLVL.

The DNA for the CDR3 is TGTGCCAGCAGTCATAGCGCCGGGACAGGATTGAACACTGAAGCTTTCTTT. It specifies CASSHSAGTGLNTEAFF. The chain combines TRBV27 with TRBJ1-1; 8 nucleotides match TRBD1. In germline, CDR1 is MNHEY, CDR2 SMNVEV (reference sequence). The V segment lost 5 bases and the J segment 0 bases; nucleotides outside the gene matches: 11. The CDR3 runs 17 residues.

The gene calls are TRBV6-1 and TRBJ1-5; tentatively, D is TRBD1 (5 bases). V was trimmed by 2 bases and J by 10 bases, leaving 18 bases between them. This CDR3 has 15 amino acids. Germline V gene lookup returns CDR1 MNHNS and CDR2 SASEGT. Here the CDR3 DNA reads TGTGCCAGCAGTGAATCAGGGCTAGTGGCTAGTCCCCAGCATTTT. Translating it yields CASSESGLVASPQHF.

This chain connects TRBV11-1 to TRBJ1-1, with D hard to call. Trimming pared 5 bases from V and 0 bases from J, leaving 7 bases between. The CDR3 is 13 amino acids. The germline gives CDR1 SGHAT, CDR2 FQDESV (reference sequence). The CDR3 is CASSLGMNTEAFF. CDR3 nucleotide sequence: TGTGCCAGCAGCCTTGGCATGAACACTGAAGCTTTCTTT.

The chain couples TRBV3-1 (or the pseudogene TRBV3-2) to TRBJ1-3; the D is unclear. The CDR3 extends over 12 amino acids. V was shortened by 2 bases and J by 3 bases, with 2 bases between the two germline ends. Germline-derived CDR1 and CDR2 are LGHDT and YNNKEL (reference sequence). The CDR3 sequence: CASSQYGNTIYF. CDR3 DNA: TGTGCCAGCAGCCAATATGGAAACACCATATATTTT.

The V gene is TRBV30, the J gene TRBJ2-5, with a possible D match to TRBD1 (5 bases). The CDR3 extends over 16 amino acids. V gave up 3 bases and J gave up 5 bases, with 22 bases separating them. Germline V gene lookup returns CDR1 GTSNPN and CDR2 SVGIG (reference sequence). The CDR3 sequence is CAWRRTRQSGQETQYF. CDR3 sequence (DNA): TGTGCCTGGAGGAGGACCCGACAATCAGGGCAGGAGACCCAGTACTTC.

The rearrangement uses TRBV28 and TRBJ2-7, with a possible D match to TRBD2 (5 bases). The CDR3 totals 13 residues. V lost 9 bases to trimming and J lost 3 bases, with 15 bases between them. Germline V lookup: CDR1 MDHEN, CDR2 SYDVKM. Here the CDR3 DNA reads TGTGCCAGTAGCCAGGAGAGGGTCTACGAGCAGTACTTC. Translating gives CASSQERVYEQYF.

V gene TRBV3-1 (or the pseudogene TRBV3-2) combines with J gene TRBJ1-2, with TRBD1 as a possible D gene (5 bases). From germline, CDR1 is LGHDT and CDR2 YNNKEL (reference sequence). Trimming took 1 base from V and 8 from J, leaving 11 bases between them. The CDR3 contains 13 residues. The CDR3 sequence is CASSQGGLQGYTF. The CDR3 DNA is TGTGCCAGCAGCCAAGGGGGCCTACAGGGCTACACCTTC.

The chain is built from TRBV6-5 and TRBJ1-3, with D possibly TRBD1 on 5 matching bases. This CDR3 contains 15 residues. Per the germline V gene, CDR1 is MNHEY and CDR2 is SVGAGI. Trimming shortened V by 8 bases and J by 2 bases, and 16 bases separated the two germline ends. CDR3: CASGQSRQTGNTIYF. CDR3 in DNA: TGTGCCAGCGGACAATCGAGGCAAACTGGAAACACCATATATTTT.

The V gene is TRBV9, the J gene TRBJ2-2; D perhaps matches TRBD1 (5 bases). The V end lost 3 bases, the J end lost 5 bases, and 5 bases lay between the germline ends. Germline V lookup: CDR1 SGDLS, CDR2 YYNGEE. There are 12 residues in the CDR3. CDR3 DNA: TGTGCCAGCAGCGCAGGGACCGGGGAGCTGTTTTTT. Its translation: CASSAGTGELFF.

The chain links TRBV30 to TRBJ2-3; D gene ambiguous. The length of the CDR3 is 14 residues. In germline, CDR1 is GTSNPN, CDR2 SVGIG (reference sequence). Trimming took off 2 bases at V and 0 bases at J, with 9 bases between the two ends. The CDR3 sequence: CAWSLGSSTDTQYF. The CDR3 DNA sequence: TGTGCCTGGAGTCTTGGCAGTAGCACAGATACGCAGTATTTT.

The chain employs TRBV6-1 and TRBJ1-4; 8 bases are shared with TRBD1. CDR1 is MNHNS, CDR2 SASEGT, per germline. The V and J ends lost 1 base and 10 bases, in that order; junction bases with no gene match: 20. The CDR3 spans 19 residues. The CDR3 reads CASSEVQRGQARSPLKLFF. The CDR3 bases are TGTGCCAGCAGTGAAGTTCAGAGGGGACAGGCCCGGTCTCCTTTAAAACTGTTTTTT.

The genes are TRBV14 and TRBJ1-1; D remains unclear. V was cut by 0 bases and J by 4 bases, with 9 bases left in between. This CDR3 is 14 amino acids long. The germline V gene has CDR1 SGHDN and CDR2 FVKESK. This CDR3 is CASSQDRSFTEAFF. CDR3 coding DNA: TGTGCCAGCAGCCAAGATCGAAGCTTCACTGAAGCTTTCTTT.

The chain couples TRBV7-9 to TRBJ1-2; a weak D match, TRBD1 (6 bases). Trimming shortened V by 4 bases and J by 0 bases, and 9 bases separated the two germline ends. The CDR3 runs to 14 residues. Germline assignment: CDR1 SEHNR and CDR2 FQNEAQ (reference sequence). The CDR3 DNA sequence: TGTGCCAGCAGCTCCTGGACAGCTAACTATGGCTACACCTTC. Translated, it gives CASSSWTANYGYTF.